This TCR beta chain was obtained from a study of T cell responses to AZD1222 COVID-19 vaccine (dated by TCRdb to the early 2020s). In terms of the full investigation: TCR sequencing was performed for 230 to 250 trial participants, of whom approximately 200 were given two doses of AZD1222 and some 25 were given two doses of MenACWY control vaccine. Trial participants were enrolled into age subgroups of 18-55, 56-69 and 70-plus years, which contained approximately 150, 30 and 60 TCR-sequenced participants, respectively. Beyond this particular receptor, the publication reports: Only six AZD1222 recipients were SARS-CoV-2 seropositive at baseline, limiting conclusions about previously exposed vaccinees. Vaccine-associated CD4 TCRs spanned the whole spike protein, with dominant responses in regions 160-218 and 743-854. Participants were mostly white British and included more females than males, and it was suggested by the authors that clonal diversity may have been underestimated. Reportedly, close to half of the unique spike-specific TCRs recognized epitopes lying outside the regions that are mutated in the B.1.351 and B.1.1.7 variants. Because no day 14 peak-response samples were available, the repertoires could be characterized only after the peak T cell response. A significant rise in spike-specific TCR breadth and depth was observed after two AZD1222 doses relative to day 0 and relative to MenACWY recipients. The 56-69-year group was small, and its depth increase did not reach significance, likely because of low power.

The time point label for this specimen denotes: about 28 days (+/-7) after the second vaccine dose. AZD1222 recipients given second doses at about 4 weeks or at about 12 weeks were pooled, since spike-specific TCR depth and breadth were not found to differ between the two schedules. The vaccinee samples were drawn from two UK trials, COV001 and COV002, one of which was a single-blind randomized controlled phase 2/3 trial testing AZD1222 (ChAdOx1 nCoV-19) in healthy adults. For TCRbeta chain sequencing, PBMC samples were collected from trial participants at day 0 and at day 28 after the second dose. The CDR3 regions of human TCRbeta chains were analyzed by immunosequencing. The published analysis was carried out like this. TCRs in the repertoires were matched against a reference library of SARS-CoV-2-specific TCRs that had been generated with the MIRA antigen-specificity platform. Breadth meant the fraction of unique TCRs that were SARS-CoV-2-associated, whereas depth meant the fraction of total T cells that were SARS-CoV-2-associated. Using the MIRA data, each spike-specific TCR was mapped to the spike region that the TCR reacts to and placed in a CD4 or CD8 class. Log10-transformed breadth and depth values were compared by one-way ANOVA with Sidak's multiple comparisons tests. The clones in this table, taken by TCRdb from immuneACCESS, are in-frame only. Not every clone is retained; where verified, under half of the shortfall comes from an unresolved V gene, and the cause of the rest is unknown. From that table come the V and J calls and clone size; the DNA was used to work out D and trimming. This sample lists 90,000 to 150,000 clones; 92% were detected once. The ten largest clones capture about 7.7% of the sample.

The CDR3 goes from the cysteine to the phenylalanine over 13 residues. The only DNA kept is the CDR3, 39 bases in frame from the first base. CDR1 SNHLY and CDR2 FYNNEI were looked up in the germline V gene. V gives up 2 bases and J gives up 5 bases, and the segment between their germline ends measures 6 bases. This clone was recorded only once. Its antigen specificity is not known. No base-level quality is on record; no much larger clone is a single base apart. Sequencing used peripheral blood, obtained 28 days after the second AZD1222 dose. The chain was built from TRBV2 and TRBJ1-4, with the D gene not clear enough to name. The source is an adult who received the AZD1222 COVID-19 vaccine. The DNA sequence is given as TGTGCCAGCAGTGAAAGTTTGAATGAAAAACTGTTTTTT. Its protein product is CASSESLNEKLFF.